The rows below give T cell receptor beta chains drawn from one sample of a study of blood T cell repertoires in COVID-19. Profiled with immunoSEQ multiplex PCR; TCRdb holds only in-frame clones, not every one. This table has about 180,000 clones, about 85% appearing once. Material for sequencing was peripheral blood. The receptors originated from a man at least 80 years old with COVID-19, enrolled during active disease. The CDR3 runs from the conserved cysteine through the conserved F or W. The D gene is left open where the match is weak. Not every row has a clone size; where given, it reads once, few, many or a size class.

-,TRBJ1-6,-,TRBV9,TGTGCCAGCAGCGCTGAGGCCAATAATTCACCCCTCCACTTT,CASSAEANNSPLHF
-,TRBJ2-5,once,TRBV12-3/TRBV12-4,TGTGCCAGCAGTCCGAGCCGATTGAGAGCCCAGTACTTC,CASSPSRLRAQYF
-,TRBJ2-7,-,TRBV5-3,TGTGCCAGAAGCTTGGTACAAGTCTACGAGCAGTACTTC,CARSLVQVYEQYF
TRBD1,TRBJ1-3,-,TRBV18,TGTGCCAGCTCACTCGGACAGGGGACAGGAAACACCATATATTTT,CASSLGQGTGNTIYF
-,TRBJ1-6,-,TRBV7-9,TGTGCCAGCGGGAGGGCGATAATGTTAGGGGATTCACCCCTCCACTTT,CASGRAIMLGDSPLHF
TRBD1,TRBJ1-2,-,TRBV19,TGTGCCACCTGCCCGGGACAGTTTCCCTATGGCTACACCTTC,CATCPGQFPYGYTF
TRBD2,TRBJ2-1,-,TRBV5-6,TGTGCCAGCAGCTTCTGGCGGGGGGTAAGGGGAAATGAGCAGTTCTTC,CASSFWRGVRGNEQFF
-,TRBJ2-7,few,TRBV11-3,TGTGCCAGCAGCTTGACAGTCTACGAGCAGTACTTC,CASSLTVYEQYF
-,TRBJ1-3,-,TRBV6-1,TGTGCCAGCAGTGAACTCCAGGGTGGTACGGCTGGAAACACCATATATTTT,CASSELQGGTAGNTIYF
TRBD1,TRBJ2-7,-,TRBV4-1,TGCGCCAGCAGCCCAAGACCCGACAGGGGTCTCTCCTACGAGCAGTACTTC,CASSPRPDRGLSYEQYF
TRBD2,TRBJ2-5,medium-sized,TRBV27,TGTGCCAGCAGTTCACGACTAGCGGGGGCAGAGACCCAGTACTTC,CASSSRLAGAETQYF
TRBD1,TRBJ1-5,-,TRBV19,TGTGCCAGTAGTCAGACAGGGGGCGCGCCGGGGCCCCAGCATTTT,CASSQTGGAPGPQHF
TRBD1,TRBJ2-5,few,TRBV7-9,TGTGCCAGCAGCCCTGGGACAGGGAGAGAGACCCAGTACTTC,CASSPGTGRETQYF
TRBD2,TRBJ2-1,-,TRBV5-1,TGCGCCAGCAGCTTGCGGGGGGCCTACAATGAGCAGTTCTTC,CASSLRGAYNEQFF
TRBD1,TRBJ1-2,-,TRBV28,TGTGCCAGCAGTTTGACAGGGGCCATCTATGGCTACACCTTC,CASSLTGAIYGYTF
TRBD2,TRBJ2-3,-,TRBV7-8,TGTGCCAGCAGCTTAGTGCTAGCGGGGGTCACCACAGATACGCAGTATTTT,CASSLVLAGVTTDTQYF
-,TRBJ1-4,-,TRBV4-2,TGTGCCAGCAGCCAAGATCCGACCGGGTATGAAAAACTGTTTTTT,CASSQDPTGYEKLFF
-,TRBJ1-1,-,TRBV9,TGTGCCAGCAGCTCTGGGGGGGACACTGAAGCTTTCTTT,CASSSGGDTEAFF
-,TRBJ1-5,-,TRBV24-1,TGTGCCACCAGTGATTCAGATTCACAGCCCCAGCATTTT,CATSDSDSQPQHF
-,TRBJ2-1,-,TRBV25-1,TGTGCCAGCAGTGAATATCGGGGGGACAAATACAATGAGCAGTTCTTC,CASSEYRGDKYNEQFF
-,TRBJ2-1,-,TRBV19,TGTGCCAGTAAGAAGGACACCTCCTACAATGAGCAGTTCTTC,CASKKDTSYNEQFF
-,TRBJ2-5,-,TRBV5-1,TGCGCCAGCAGCTTTAACAGTCAAGAGACCCAGTACTTC,CASSFNSQETQYF
TRBD1,TRBJ2-7,-,TRBV7-2,TGTGCCAGCAGCTTAGACTACAGGGGCGAGAGGGAGCAGTACTTC,CASSLDYRGEREQYF
-,TRBJ1-4,-,TRBV9,TGTGCCAGCAGCCCCACGATTAGGACAGCTAATGAAAAACTGTTTTTT,CASSPTIRTANEKLFF
-,TRBJ2-2,-,TRBV3-1/TRBV3-2,TGTGCCAGCAGCCCGGTCCTTACCGGGGAGCTGTTTTTT,CASSPVLTGELFF
TRBD1,TRBJ1-4,-,TRBV4-2,TGTGCCAGCAGCCATGGGGACAGGGGGAATAATGAAAAACTGTTTTTT,CASSHGDRGNNEKLFF
-,TRBJ1-2,-,TRBV19,TGTGCCAGTACCCGAACAGGTTCATCCGTCAACTATGGCTACACCTTC,CASTRTGSSVNYGYTF
TRBD1,TRBJ1-5,-,TRBV25-1,TGTGCCAGCAGTGACAACCTAGGGGGCCACAATCAGCCCCAGCATTTT,CASSDNLGGHNQPQHF
TRBD1,TRBJ1-5,-,TRBV2,TGTGCCAGCAGTGAAAATAGGGGACAGGGTACTCCCTGGGGCAATCAGCCCCAGCATTTT,CASSENRGQGTPWGNQPQHF
-,TRBJ1-4,-,TRBV18,TGTGCCAGCTCACTCGCGTGGAGTACTAATGAAAAACTGTTTTTT,CASSLAWSTNEKLFF
-,TRBJ1-2,-,TRBV5-5,TGTGCCAGCAGCTTGGTGGAGGACTATGGCTACACCTTC,CASSLVEDYGYTF
TRBD2,TRBJ2-2,once,TRBV12-3/TRBV12-4,TGTGCCAGCAAGCGGGAATGGTCCGGGGAGCTGTTTTTT,CASKREWSGELFF
TRBD1,TRBJ2-7,-,TRBV7-8,TGTGCCAGCAGCCCTAGGACAGGACCCTCCTACGAGCAGTACTTC,CASSPRTGPSYEQYF
-,TRBJ1-6,-,TRBV19,TGTGCCAGTAGTAAGGAGGGGCTTTGGTCACCCCTCCACTTT,CASSKEGLWSPLHF
-,TRBJ2-5,-,TRBV3-1/TRBV3-2,TGTGCCAGCAGCCATGCCGGGACACCATTAGAGACCCAGTACTTC,CASSHAGTPLETQYF
TRBD1,TRBJ1-1,-,TRBV19,TGTGCCAGTAGTGGAAACAGGGGCCTGAGGGCTTTCTTT,CASSGNRGLRAFF
-,TRBJ1-2,-,TRBV5-1,TGCGCCAGCAGCCTCGGGTTTTCCCTGGGAGATGGCTACACCTTC,CASSLGFSLGDGYTF
-,TRBJ2-3,-,TRBV7-2,TGTGCCAGCAGCTTAGGGACTATCACAGATACGCAGTATTTT,CASSLGTITDTQYF
-,TRBJ2-3,-,TRBV12-5,TGTGCTAGTGCCAAGGAGGGATCCACAGATACGCAGTATTTT,CASAKEGSTDTQYF
-,TRBJ1-4,-,TRBV4-2,TGTGCCAGCAGAGCAGGGGCCTACGTTAATGAAAAACTGTTTTTT,CASRAGAYVNEKLFF
-,TRBJ2-1,few,TRBV11-1,TGTGCCAGCAGCTTAGGTATCAGGGACAATGAGCAGTTCTTC,CASSLGIRDNEQFF
-,TRBJ2-1,-,TRBV5-1,TGCGCCAGCAGCACGGGACTCACGAGCTCCTACAATGAGCAGTTCTTC,CASSTGLTSSYNEQFF
TRBD1,TRBJ1-6,-,TRBV9,TGTGCCAGCAGCGTAGCTGGAGGGGGCGGTAGTAATTCACCCCTCCACTTT,CASSVAGGGGSNSPLHF
-,TRBJ2-2,-,TRBV7-2,TGTGCCAGCAGCTTAATTCGTGCCGGGGAGCTGTTTTTT,CASSLIRAGELFF
-,TRBJ2-7,-,TRBV21-1,TGTGCCAGCAGCTCAAAGTGTCAGGGGAGATACGAGCAGTACTTC,CASSSKCQGRYEQYF
-,TRBJ1-1,-,TRBV10-3,TGTGCCATCAGTGATCCGGTATACACTGAAGCTTTCTTT,CAISDPVYTEAFF
-,TRBJ2-3,-,TRBV7-2,TGTGCCAGCAGCTCCGCAGATACGCAGTATTTT,CASSSADTQYF
TRBD2,TRBJ2-3,-,TRBV27,TGTGCCAGCGGGCGGGGAGCGGGGGGACCAGATACGCAGTATTTT,CASGRGAGGPDTQYF
TRBD2,TRBJ2-3,-,TRBV3-1/TRBV3-2,TGTGCCAGCAGCCAAATGCTAGCGGGGAGCACAGATACGCAGTATTTT,CASSQMLAGSTDTQYF
-,TRBJ1-4,-,TRBV5-4,TGTGCCAGCAGCTTGGGGTCCGGGGGTGCGGGTGAAAAACTGTTTTTT,CASSLGSGGAGEKLFF
TRBD2,TRBJ2-5,-,TRBV11-2,TGTGCCAGCAGCCTCTCTGGCGGGGGGTATTCGGAGACCCAGTACTTC,CASSLSGGGYSETQYF
TRBD1,TRBJ1-2,-,TRBV14,TGTGCCAGCAGCCCGGACAGGCTAATAGGCTACACCTTC,CASSPDRLIGYTF
TRBD1,TRBJ2-5,once,TRBV12-3/TRBV12-4,TGTGCCAGCAGTATGACAGGGGTCGAGACCCAGTACTTC,CASSMTGVETQYF
TRBD1,TRBJ2-3,-,TRBV18,TGTGCCAGCTCACCACCGAGACAGGGGCCTAGCACAGATACGCAGTATTTT,CASSPPRQGPSTDTQYF
-,TRBJ1-2,-,TRBV9,TGTGCCAGCAGCGTAGATATAGGGGGATATGGCTACACCTTC,CASSVDIGGYGYTF
-,TRBJ1-4,-,TRBV28,TGTGCCAGCAGACCGGCTGGGGGGAGGATGAATGAAAAACTGTTTTTT,CASRPAGGRMNEKLFF
-,TRBJ1-2,-,TRBV6-5,TGTGCCAGCAGTTACGGGGGCAATGGCTACACCTTC,CASSYGGNGYTF
TRBD2,TRBJ2-5,-,TRBV7-3,TGTGCCAGCAGCCCCTCGAGGCGGGGGGGCAAGGAGACCCAGTACTTC,CASSPSRRGGKETQYF
-,TRBJ1-1,-,TRBV6-5,TGTGCCAGCATTTCCTTTGGCAGGGAGAACACTGAAGCTTTCTTT,CASISFGRENTEAFF
-,TRBJ2-7,-,TRBV21-1,TGTGCCAGCAGCAAAAAGGGGACTAAGGGTTCTAACTACGAGCAGTACTTC,CASSKKGTKGSNYEQYF